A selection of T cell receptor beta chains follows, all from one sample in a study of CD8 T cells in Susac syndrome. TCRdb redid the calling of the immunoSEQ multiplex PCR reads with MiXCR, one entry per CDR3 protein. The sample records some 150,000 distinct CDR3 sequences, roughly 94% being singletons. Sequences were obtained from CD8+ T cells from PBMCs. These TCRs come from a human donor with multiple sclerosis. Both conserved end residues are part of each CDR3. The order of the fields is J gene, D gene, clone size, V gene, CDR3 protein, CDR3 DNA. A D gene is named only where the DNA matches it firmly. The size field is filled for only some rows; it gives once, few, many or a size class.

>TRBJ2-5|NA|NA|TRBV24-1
CATSGRGGGETQYF
TGTGCCACCAGTGGCCGAGGGGGAGGGGAGACCCAGTACTTC
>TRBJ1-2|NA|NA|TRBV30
CAWTYDTGFHGYTF
TGTGCCTGGACCTACGACACAGGGTTCCATGGCTACACCTTC
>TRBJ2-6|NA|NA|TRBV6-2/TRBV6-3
CASSYSFGLSSGANVLTF
TGTGCCAGCAGTTACTCGTTTGGATTAAGCTCTGGGGCCAACGTCCTGACTTTC
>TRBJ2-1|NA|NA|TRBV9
CASSVGVGNEQFF
TGTGCCAGCAGCGTAGGGGTGGGCAATGAGCAGTTCTTC
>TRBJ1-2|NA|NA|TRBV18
CASSPPPKKTNYGYTF
TGTGCCAGCTCACCACCCCCGAAGAAAACTAACTATGGCTACACCTTC
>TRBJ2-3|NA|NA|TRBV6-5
CASRQTRVDTQYF
TGTGCCAGCAGGCAGACTAGAGTAGATACGCAGTATTTT
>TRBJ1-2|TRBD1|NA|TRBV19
CASRRTGTGYGYTF
TGTGCCAGTAGGCGGACAGGGACGGGCTATGGCTACACCTTC
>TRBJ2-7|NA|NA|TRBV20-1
CSAVTRQRFYEQYF
TGCAGTGCCGTTACCCGACAGAGGTTCTACGAGCAGTACTTC
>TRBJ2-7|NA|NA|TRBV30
CAWTPRRGPYEQYF
TGTGCCTGGACCCCGCGGCGGGGACCCTACGAGCAGTACTTC
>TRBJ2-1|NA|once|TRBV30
CACHRAHEQFF
TGTGCCTGCCACCGGGCCCATGAGCAGTTCTTC
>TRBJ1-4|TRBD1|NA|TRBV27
CASSEGLRGNEKLFF
TGTGCCAGCTCCGAGGGACTCAGGGGGAACGAAAAACTGTTTTTT
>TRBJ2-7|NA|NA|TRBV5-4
CASSLGYAEQYF
TGTGCCAGCAGCCTGGGGTACGCCGAGCAGTACTTC
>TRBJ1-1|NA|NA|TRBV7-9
CASSSLSEAFF
TGTGCCAGCAGTAGCCTTTCCGAAGCTTTCTTT
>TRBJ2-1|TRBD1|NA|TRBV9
CASSVAPADRVNNEQFF
TGTGCCAGCAGCGTAGCTCCTGCCGACAGGGTAAACAATGAGCAGTTCTTC